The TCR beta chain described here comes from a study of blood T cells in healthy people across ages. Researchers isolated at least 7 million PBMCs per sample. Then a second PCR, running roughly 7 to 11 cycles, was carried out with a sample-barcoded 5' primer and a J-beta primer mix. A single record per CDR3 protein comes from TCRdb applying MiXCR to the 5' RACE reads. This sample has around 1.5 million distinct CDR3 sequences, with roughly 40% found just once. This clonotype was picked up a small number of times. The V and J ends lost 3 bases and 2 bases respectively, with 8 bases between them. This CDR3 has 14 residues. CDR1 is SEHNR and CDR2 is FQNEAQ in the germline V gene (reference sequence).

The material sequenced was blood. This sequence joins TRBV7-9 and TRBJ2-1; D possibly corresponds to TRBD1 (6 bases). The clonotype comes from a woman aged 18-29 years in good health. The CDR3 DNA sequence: TGTGCCAGCAGCTTTACAGGGCCCTACAATGAGCAGTTCTTC. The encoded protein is CASSFTGPYNEQFF.